This T cell receptor beta chain was documented in a study of cytomegalovirus exposure and HLA in healthy donors. The study, taken as a whole, reports: The dataset shows that most TCR sequences were rare, while some public TCRs occurred in many donors. A later analysis linked some 17,000 TCR beta sequences to HLA alleles at 0.05 false discovery rate. Only CMV serostatus was available as immune exposure information. Researchers reported in a later analysis that common viral pathogens appeared linked to several top clusters.

As for this clone: Its target is unknown. Other DNA sequences in the same sample also yield this CDR3.

The PCR ran on 60 Vbeta and 13 Jbeta primers. Sequenced by immunoSEQ multiplex PCR; TCRdb stores in-frame clones only, minus some. The sample lists about 260,000 clones, almost 85% occurring once. The CDR3 spans 14 residues. CDR1 and CDR2 from the germline V gene are ENHRY and SYGVKD. Trimming left V 5 bases short and J 2 bases short, with 11 bases between. V is TRBV10-3 and J is TRBJ2-3, with D perhaps matching TRBD2 (5 bases). The sample was PBMCs. This receptor was identified in a woman aged 40 to 50 in good health and CMV-seropositive. As DNA, the CDR3 is TGTGCCATCAGTCGGGCGGGTTCCACAGATACGCAGTATTTT. It translates to CAISRAGSTDTQYF.